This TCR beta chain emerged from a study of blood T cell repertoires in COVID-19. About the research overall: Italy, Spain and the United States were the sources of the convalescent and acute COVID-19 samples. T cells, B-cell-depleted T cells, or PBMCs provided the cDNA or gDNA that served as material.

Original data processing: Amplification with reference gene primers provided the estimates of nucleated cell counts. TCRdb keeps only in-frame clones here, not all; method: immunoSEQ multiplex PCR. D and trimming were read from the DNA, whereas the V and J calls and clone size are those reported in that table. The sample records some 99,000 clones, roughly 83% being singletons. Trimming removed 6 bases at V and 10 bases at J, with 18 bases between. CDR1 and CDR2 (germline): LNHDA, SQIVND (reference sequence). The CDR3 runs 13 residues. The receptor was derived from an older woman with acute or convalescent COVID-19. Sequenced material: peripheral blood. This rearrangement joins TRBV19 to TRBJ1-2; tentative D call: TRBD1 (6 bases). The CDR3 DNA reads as TGTGCCAGTAGCTCAGGGGCCGCGGGGGACTACACCTTC. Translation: CASSSGAAGDYTF.